This is a list of T cell receptor beta chains from one sample in a study of T cells in Graves' hyperthyroidism and ophthalmopathy. In TCRdb, the multiplex PCR reads were re-called with MiXCR into one record per CDR3 protein. In the table there are fewer than 850,000 distinct CDR3 sequences, around a sixth of which are singletons. The sequencing input was blood. Receptor source: a man between 45 and 60 years old with Graves' hyperthyroidism. CDR3s include the opening cysteine and the closing phenylalanine or tryptophan. D genes are given only for firm matches. The size entry is marked missing in some rows and otherwise reads once, few, many or a size class.

abundance | d_gene | j_gene | v_gene | CDR3nt | CDR3aa
once | NA | TRBJ2-3 | TRBV25-1 | TGTGCCAGCAGTGAATCTTGGGATACGCAGTATTTT | CASSESWDTQYF
NA | NA | TRBJ2-4 | TRBV3-1 | TGTGCCAGCAGCCAAGATCTGGACATTCAGTACTTC | CASSQDLDIQYF
NA | NA | TRBJ1-3 | TRBV28 | TGTGCCAGCAGTTTCCCTGGGACGTCTGGAAACACCATATATTTT | CASSFPGTSGNTIYF
NA | TRBD2 | TRBJ2-2 | TRBV4-1 | TGCGCCAGCAGCCAAGAGAAAGCGGGAGGCTTTGGGGAGCTGTTTTTT | CASSQEKAGGFGELFF
few | NA | TRBJ2-7 | TRBV28 | TGTGCCAGCAGTTTGCCGGACACCATATACGAGCAGTACTTC | CASSLPDTIYEQYF
many | NA | TRBJ1-1 | TRBV19 | TGTGCCAGTATGAGTGGTCCGACGATGATCCCCGGAGCTTTCTTT | CASMSGPTMIPGAFF
few | TRBD2 | TRBJ2-1 | TRBV6-1 | TGTGCCAGCAGCCCGGGACTAGGGACTGAGCAGTTCTTC | CASSPGLGTEQFF
many | NA | TRBJ2-1 | TRBV6-1 | TGTGCCAGCAGACCTACGATAGGGTCGAGCTCCTACAATGAGCAGTTCTTC | CASRPTIGSSSYNEQFF
NA | TRBD2 | TRBJ2-1 | TRBV27 | TGTGCCAGCAGTACAAAAGGACTAGCGGGAAAGGGGAGCTCCTACAATGAGCAGTTCTTC | CASSTKGLAGKGSSYNEQFF
many | NA | TRBJ2-1 | TRBV24-1 | TGTGCCACCAGTGATTTTATAGCAAGTGAGCAGTTCTTC | CATSDFIASEQFF
few | NA | TRBJ2-5 | TRBV7-2 | TGTGCCAGCAGCTTAGTGAACAGTCAAGAGACCCAGTACTTC | CASSLVNSQETQYF
many | NA | TRBJ1-5 | TRBV28 | TGTGCCAGCAGTTCGACAGCGAATCAGCCCCAGCATTTT | CASSSTANQPQHF
few | NA | TRBJ1-2 | TRBV9 | TGTGCCAGCAGCTTTACTCCGGGAGCGGGCTATGGCTACACCTTC | CASSFTPGAGYGYTF
many | TRBD2 | TRBJ2-1 | TRBV3-1 | TGTGCCAGCAGCCGACGGGAGGGACTAGCGGGTGAGCAGTTCTTC | CASSRREGLAGEQFF
few | TRBD1 | TRBJ2-7 | TRBV5-1 | TGCGCCAGCGAGAGCCGGGACAGGGAATCCTACGAGCAGTACTTC | CASESRDRESYEQYF
NA | NA | TRBJ2-5 | TRBV7-9 | TGTGCCAGCAGCTCGGAGAGTAAAACAGAGACCCAGTACTTC | CASSSESKTETQYF